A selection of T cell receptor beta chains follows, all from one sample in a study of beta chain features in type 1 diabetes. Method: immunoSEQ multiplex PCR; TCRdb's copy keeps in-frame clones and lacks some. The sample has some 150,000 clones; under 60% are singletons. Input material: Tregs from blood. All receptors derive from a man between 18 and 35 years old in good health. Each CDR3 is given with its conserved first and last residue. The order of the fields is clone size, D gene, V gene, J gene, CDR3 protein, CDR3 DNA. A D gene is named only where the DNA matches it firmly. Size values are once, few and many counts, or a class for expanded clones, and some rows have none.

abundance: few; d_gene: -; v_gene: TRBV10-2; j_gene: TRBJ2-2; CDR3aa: CASSGQDTGELFF; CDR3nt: TGCGCCAGCAGTGGACAGGACACCGGGGAGCTGTTTTTT
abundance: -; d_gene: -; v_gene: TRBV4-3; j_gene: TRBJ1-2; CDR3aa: CASSQDRFSYGYTF; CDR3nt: TGCGCCAGCAGCCAAGATCGATTCAGCTATGGCTACACCTTC
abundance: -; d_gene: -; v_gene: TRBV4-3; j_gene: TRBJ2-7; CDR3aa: CASSQEDPLQGMAYEQYF; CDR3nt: TGCGCCAGCAGCCAAGAGGACCCTCTTCAGGGGATGGCCTACGAGCAGTACTTC
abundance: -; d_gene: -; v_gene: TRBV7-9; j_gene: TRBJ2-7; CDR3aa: CASSSYLTDYEQYF; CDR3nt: TGTGCCAGCAGCTCCTATCTTACGGACTACGAGCAGTACTTC
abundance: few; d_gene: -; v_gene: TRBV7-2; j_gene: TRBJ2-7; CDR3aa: CASSVFTGPSNEQYF; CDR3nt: TGTGCCAGCAGCGTATTTACGGGTCCTTCGAACGAGCAGTACTTC
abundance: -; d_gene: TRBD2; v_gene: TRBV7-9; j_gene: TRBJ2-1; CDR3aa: CASSLDSSGRRSYNEQFF; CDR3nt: TGTGCCAGCAGCTTAGACTCTAGCGGGCGACGCTCCTACAATGAGCAGTTCTTC
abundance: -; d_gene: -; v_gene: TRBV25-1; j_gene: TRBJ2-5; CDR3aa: CASSGRDWETQYF; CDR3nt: TGTGCCAGCAGTGGACGGGACTGGGAGACCCAGTACTTC
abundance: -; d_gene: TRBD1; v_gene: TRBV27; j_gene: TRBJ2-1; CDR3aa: CASSVKIRDRGRNEQFF; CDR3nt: TGTGCCAGCAGTGTAAAAATCCGGGACAGGGGCCGCAATGAGCAGTTCTTC
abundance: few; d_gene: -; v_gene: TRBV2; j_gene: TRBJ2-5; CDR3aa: CASSDPWLETQYF; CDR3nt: TGTGCCAGCAGTGACCCCTGGCTAGAGACCCAGTACTTC
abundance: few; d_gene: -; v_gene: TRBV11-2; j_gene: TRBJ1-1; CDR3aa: CASYTQGNTEAFF; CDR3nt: TGTGCCAGTTACACGCAGGGGAACACTGAAGCTTTCTTT
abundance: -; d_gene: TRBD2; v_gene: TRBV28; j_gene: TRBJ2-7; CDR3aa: CASSRRGAGESVEQYF; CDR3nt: TGTGCCAGCAGCCGAAGAGGAGCGGGAGAGTCCGTCGAGCAGTACTTC
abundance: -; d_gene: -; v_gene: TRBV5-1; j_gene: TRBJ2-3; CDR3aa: CASSFQGPEDTQYF; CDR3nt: TGCGCCAGCAGCTTTCAGGGCCCGGAGGATACGCAGTATTTT
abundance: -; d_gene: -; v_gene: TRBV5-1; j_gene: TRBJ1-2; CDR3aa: CASSLDTNYGYTF; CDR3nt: TGCGCCAGCAGCTTGGACACTAACTATGGCTACACCTTC
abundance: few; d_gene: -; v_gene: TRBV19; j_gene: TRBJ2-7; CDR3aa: CASSYSSGPKYEQYF; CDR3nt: TGTGCCAGTAGTTATTCGAGCGGGCCTAAATACGAGCAGTACTTC
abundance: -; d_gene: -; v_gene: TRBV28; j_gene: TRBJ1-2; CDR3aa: CASSLRDYGYTF; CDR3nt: TGTGCCAGCAGTTTACGTGACTATGGCTACACCTTC
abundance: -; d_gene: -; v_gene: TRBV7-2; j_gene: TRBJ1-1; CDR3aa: CASSYPQGIGTEAFF; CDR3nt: TGTGCCAGCAGTTACCCCCAGGGGATTGGCACTGAAGCTTTCTTT
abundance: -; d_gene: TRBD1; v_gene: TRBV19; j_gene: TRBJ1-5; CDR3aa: CATRDRGSQPQHF; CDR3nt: TGTGCCACCCGGGACAGGGGGAGTCAGCCCCAGCATTTT
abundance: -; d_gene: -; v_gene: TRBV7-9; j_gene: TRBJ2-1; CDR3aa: CASSPEPYNEQFF; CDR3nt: TGTGCCAGCAGCCCCGAGCCCTACAATGAGCAGTTCTTC
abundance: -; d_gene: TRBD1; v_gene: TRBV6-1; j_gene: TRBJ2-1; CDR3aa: CASSGPRGTGKNEQFF; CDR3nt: TGTGCCAGCAGTGGACCAAGGGGGACAGGGAAGAATGAGCAGTTCTTC
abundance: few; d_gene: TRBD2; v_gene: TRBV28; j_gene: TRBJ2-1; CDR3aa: CASSLIFGLAGMLDEQFF; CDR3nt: TGTGCCAGCAGTTTAATCTTCGGACTAGCGGGGATGCTGGATGAGCAGTTCTTC
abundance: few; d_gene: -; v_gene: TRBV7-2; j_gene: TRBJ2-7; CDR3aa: CASSLPVSYEQYF; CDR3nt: TGTGCCAGCAGCTTACCCGTTTCCTACGAGCAGTACTTC
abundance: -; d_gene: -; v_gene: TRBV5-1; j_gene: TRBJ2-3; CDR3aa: CASTRLGTDTQYF; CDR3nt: TGCGCCAGCACCCGTCTAGGCACAGATACGCAGTATTTT
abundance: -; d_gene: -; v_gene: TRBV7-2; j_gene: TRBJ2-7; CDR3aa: CASSLANIEQYF; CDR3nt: TGTGCCAGCAGCTTAGCTAACATCGAGCAGTACTTC
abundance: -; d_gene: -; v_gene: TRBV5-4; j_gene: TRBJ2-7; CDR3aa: CASSLVTQGYHEQYF; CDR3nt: TGTGCCAGCAGCTTGGTGACACAGGGCTATCACGAGCAGTACTTC
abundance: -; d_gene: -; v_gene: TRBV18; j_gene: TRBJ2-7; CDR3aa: CASSPLIGDEQYF; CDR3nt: TGTGCCAGCTCACCACTTATTGGAGACGAGCAGTACTTC
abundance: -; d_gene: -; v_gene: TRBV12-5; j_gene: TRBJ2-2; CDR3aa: CASGLVWAGRPGELFF; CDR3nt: TGTGCTAGTGGTTTGGTATGGGCAGGGCGTCCCGGGGAGCTGTTTTTT
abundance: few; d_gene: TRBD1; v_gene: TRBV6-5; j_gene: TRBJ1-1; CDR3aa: CASSPRTGGTEAFF; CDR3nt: TGTGCCAGCAGTCCTCGGACAGGGGGCACTGAAGCTTTCTTT
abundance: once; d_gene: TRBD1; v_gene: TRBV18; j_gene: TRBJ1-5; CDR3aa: CASSPIGTVGQPQHF; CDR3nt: TGTGCCAGCTCACCCATCGGGACAGTCGGTCAGCCCCAGCATTTT
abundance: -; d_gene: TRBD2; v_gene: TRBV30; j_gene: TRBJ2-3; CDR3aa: CAWSGVAGFTDTQYF; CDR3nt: TGTGCCTGGAGTGGGGTAGCGGGATTCACAGATACGCAGTATTTT
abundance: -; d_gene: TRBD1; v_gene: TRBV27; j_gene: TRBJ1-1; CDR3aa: CASSHWRGQGNTEAFF; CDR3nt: TGTGCCAGCAGCCACTGGCGGGGACAGGGAAACACTGAAGCTTTCTTT
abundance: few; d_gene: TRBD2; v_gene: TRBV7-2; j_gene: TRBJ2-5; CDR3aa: CASSSVRGSQETQYF; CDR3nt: TGTGCCAGCAGCTCAGTGCGGGGGAGCCAAGAGACCCAGTACTTC
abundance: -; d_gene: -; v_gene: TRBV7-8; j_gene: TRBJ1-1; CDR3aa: CASSLTGIGTEAFF; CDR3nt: TGTGCCAGCAGCTTAACAGGGATCGGCACTGAAGCTTTCTTT
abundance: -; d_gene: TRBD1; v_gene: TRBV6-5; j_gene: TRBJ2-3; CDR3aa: CASSRDRGSADTQYF; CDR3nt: TGTGCCAGCAGCCGCGACAGGGGAAGCGCAGATACGCAGTATTTT
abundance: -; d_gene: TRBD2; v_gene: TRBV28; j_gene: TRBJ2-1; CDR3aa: CASSLDGLAGGAYNEQFF; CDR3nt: TGTGCCAGCAGTTTGGACGGGCTAGCGGGAGGTGCCTACAATGAGCAGTTCTTC
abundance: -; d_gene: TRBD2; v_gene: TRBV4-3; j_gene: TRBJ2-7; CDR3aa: CASSQNSWEGYEQYF; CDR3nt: TGCGCCAGCAGCCAAAATTCGTGGGAGGGTTACGAGCAGTACTTC
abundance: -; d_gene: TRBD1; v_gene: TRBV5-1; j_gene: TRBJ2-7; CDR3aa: CASSSSPGTGYEQYF; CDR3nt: TGCGCCAGCAGCTCCAGTCCCGGGACAGGGTACGAGCAGTACTTC
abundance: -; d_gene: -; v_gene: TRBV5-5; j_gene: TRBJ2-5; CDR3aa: CASSLGLYQETQYF; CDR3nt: TGTGCCAGCAGCTTGGGTCTGTACCAAGAGACCCAGTACTTC
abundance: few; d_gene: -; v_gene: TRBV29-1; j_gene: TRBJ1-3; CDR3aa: CSADFGNTIYF; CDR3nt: TGCAGCGCAGATTTTGGAAACACCATATATTTT
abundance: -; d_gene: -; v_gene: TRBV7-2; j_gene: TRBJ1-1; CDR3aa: CASSTQGNTEAFF; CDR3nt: TGTGCCAGCAGCACACAGGGGAACACTGAAGCTTTCTTT
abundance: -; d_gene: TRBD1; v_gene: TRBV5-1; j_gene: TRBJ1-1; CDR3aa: CASSPDRAGTEAFF; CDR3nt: TGCGCCAGCAGCCCGGACAGGGCTGGCACTGAAGCTTTCTTT
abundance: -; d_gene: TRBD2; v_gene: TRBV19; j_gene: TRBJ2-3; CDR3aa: CASSVRPGGDTQYF; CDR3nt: TGTGCCAGTAGTGTCCGGCCGGGGGGAGATACGCAGTATTTT
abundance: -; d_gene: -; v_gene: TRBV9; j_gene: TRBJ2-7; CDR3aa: CASSVGAGETNEQYF; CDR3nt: TGTGCCAGCAGCGTAGGGGCAGGGGAGACCAACGAGCAGTACTTC
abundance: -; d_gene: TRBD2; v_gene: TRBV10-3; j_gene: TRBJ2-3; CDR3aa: CAIDPGGTSGRSIYTQYF; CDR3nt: TGTGCCATCGACCCCGGTGGGACTAGCGGGAGGTCTATTTATACGCAGTATTTT
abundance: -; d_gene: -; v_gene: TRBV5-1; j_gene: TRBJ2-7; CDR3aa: CASSHGYGDEQYF; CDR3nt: TGCGCCAGCAGCCACGGGTATGGCGACGAGCAGTACTTC
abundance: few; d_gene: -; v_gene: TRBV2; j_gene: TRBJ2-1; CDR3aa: CASMRAYNEQFF; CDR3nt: TGTGCCAGCATGAGAGCATACAATGAGCAGTTCTTC
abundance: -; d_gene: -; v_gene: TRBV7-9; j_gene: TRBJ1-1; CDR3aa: CASSSAPTGAGDTEAFF; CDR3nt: TGTGCCAGCAGCTCCGCTCCTACGGGGGCGGGGGACACTGAAGCTTTCTTT
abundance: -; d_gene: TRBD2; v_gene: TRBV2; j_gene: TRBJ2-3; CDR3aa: CASSLSGTSGGATDTQYF; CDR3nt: TGTGCCAGCAGCCTTTCCGGGACTAGCGGGGGGGCAACAGATACGCAGTATTTT
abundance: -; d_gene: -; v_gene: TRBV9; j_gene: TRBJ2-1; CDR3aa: CASSGSTYNEQFF; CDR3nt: TGTGCCAGCTCCGGGAGCACCTACAATGAGCAGTTCTTC
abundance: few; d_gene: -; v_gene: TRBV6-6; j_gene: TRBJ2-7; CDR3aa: CASSYIGDPPLEQYF; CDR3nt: TGTGCCAGCAGTTACATCGGGGATCCCCCCCTCGAGCAGTACTTC
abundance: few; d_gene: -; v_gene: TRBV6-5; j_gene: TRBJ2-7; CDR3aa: CASRDTQPVYEQYF; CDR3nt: TGTGCCAGCAGAGATACACAGCCAGTCTACGAGCAGTACTTC
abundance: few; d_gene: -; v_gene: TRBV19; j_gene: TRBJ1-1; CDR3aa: CASSTNWRTEAFF; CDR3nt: TGTGCCAGTAGTACGAATTGGAGGACTGAAGCTTTCTTT
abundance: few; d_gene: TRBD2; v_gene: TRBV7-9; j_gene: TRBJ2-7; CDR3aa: CASSLLAGNYEQYF; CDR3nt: TGTGCCAGCAGCTTGCTAGCGGGAAACTACGAGCAGTACTTC
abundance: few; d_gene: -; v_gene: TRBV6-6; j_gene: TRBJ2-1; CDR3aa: CASSSSVEQFF; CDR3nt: TGTGCCAGCAGTAGTTCAGTTGAGCAGTTCTTC
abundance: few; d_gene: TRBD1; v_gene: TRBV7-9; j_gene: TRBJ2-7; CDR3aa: CASSPGQTLEQYF; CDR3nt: TGTGCCAGCAGCCCGGGACAGACCCTCGAGCAGTACTTC
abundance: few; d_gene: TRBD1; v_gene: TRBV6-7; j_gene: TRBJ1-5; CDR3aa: CASSSGTGGRRGQPQHF; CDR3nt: TGTGCCAGCAGCTCCGGGACAGGGGGCCGACGGGGTCAGCCCCAGCATTTT
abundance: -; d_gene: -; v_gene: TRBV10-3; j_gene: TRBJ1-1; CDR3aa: CAISGAGTNLSAFF; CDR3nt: TGTGCCATCAGTGGGGCCGGGACAAATTTGTCGGCTTTCTTT
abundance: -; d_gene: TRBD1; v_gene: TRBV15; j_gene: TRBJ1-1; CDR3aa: CATSRPGQLEAFF; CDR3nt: TGTGCCACCAGCAGACCGGGACAGCTTGAAGCTTTCTTT